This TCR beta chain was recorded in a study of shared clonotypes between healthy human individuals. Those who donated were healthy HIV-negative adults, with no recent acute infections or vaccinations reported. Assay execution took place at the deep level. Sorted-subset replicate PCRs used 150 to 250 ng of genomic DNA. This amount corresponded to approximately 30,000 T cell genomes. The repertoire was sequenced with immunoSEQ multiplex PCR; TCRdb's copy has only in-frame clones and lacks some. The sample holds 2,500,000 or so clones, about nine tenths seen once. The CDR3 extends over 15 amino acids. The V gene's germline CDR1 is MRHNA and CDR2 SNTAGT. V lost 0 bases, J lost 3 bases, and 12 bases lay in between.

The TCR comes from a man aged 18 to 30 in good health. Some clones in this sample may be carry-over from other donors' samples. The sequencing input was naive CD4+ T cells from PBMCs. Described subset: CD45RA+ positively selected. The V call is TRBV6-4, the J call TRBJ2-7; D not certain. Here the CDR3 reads CASSDSPTPYYEQYF. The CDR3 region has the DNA TGTGCCAGCAGTGACTCCCCGACACCCTACTACGAGCAGTACTTC.